This TCR beta chain is drawn from a study of T cells expressing NK-cell markers. Study conclusions and caveats: These clonotypes also led the CD3+CD56-NKG2C+ fraction in a few donors.

Note on this clonotype: The antigen remains undetermined.

UMI-tagged 5'RACE template switching yielded the TCR beta cDNA. TCRdb reworked the 5' RACE reads into one entry per CDR3 protein, no DNA. This repertoire includes about 390,000 distinct CDR3 sequences. The CDR3 is 15 residues long. Per germline, CDR1 DFQATT and CDR2 SNEGSKA (reference sequence). This TCR came from a woman in her fifties or sixties in good health. The chain combines TRBV20-1 with TRBJ2-3; without DNA, the TCRdb call of TRBD1 cannot be checked. Sequencing was performed on blood T cells: a sorted CD56 or NKG2C T cell subset, CD4+ or CD8+ T cells, or bulk PBMC T cells (not recorded which). The CDR3 sequence: CSARQGRGSAGTQYF.